One sample yielded the 2 T cell receptor beta chains listed below, sequenced in a study of blood T cell repertoires in COVID-19. The protocol was immunoSEQ multiplex PCR, while the TCRdb copy is restricted to in-frame clones and leaves out a portion. The sample holds 130,000 to 150,000 clones, 80% to 85% seen once. Specimen: PBMCs or T cells enriched from blood (not recorded which). The receptors were sampled from a woman in her fifties or sixties who had been exposed to COVID-19.

The chain uses TRBV9 and TRBJ1-1; tentative D call: TRBD1 (5 bases). CDR1 and CDR2 from the germline V gene are SGDLS and YYNGEE. This CDR3 is built from 12 residues. Trimming took off 4 bases at V and 13 bases at J, with 17 bases between the two ends. The CDR3 DNA reads as TGTGCCAGCAGCCTAGGGGAGGGTCCGAGTTTCTTT. It codes for CASSLGEGPSFF.

The chain recombines TRBV5-1 with TRBJ2-3; weak D call: TRBD2 (5 bases). Germline assignment: CDR1 SGHRS and CDR2 YFSETQ. Between the trimmed V and J ends, which lost 0 bases and 5 bases, there was a span of 13 bases. This CDR3 spans 15 amino acids. For the CDR3, the DNA is TGCGCCAGCAGCTTGGGCCGAGCGGACCTAGATACGCAGTATTTT. Its protein is CASSLGRADLDTQYF. Full variable domain (rest looked up from reference TRBV5-1 and TRBJ2-3): KAGVTQTPRYLIKTRGQQVTLSCSPISGHRSVSWYQQTPGQGLQFLFEYFSETQRNKGNFPGRFSGRQFSNSRSEMNVSTLELGDSALYLCASSLGRADLDTQYFGPGTRLTVL.